The rows below give T cell receptor beta chains drawn from one sample of a study of tumor and adjacent non-tumor tissue in lung cancer. MiXCR, applied by TCRdb to the multiplex PCR reads, yields one record per CDR3 protein. The sample shows roughly 81,000 distinct CDR3 sequences, approximately 68% of them seen only once. Sequencing was carried out using lung tumor tissue. Source of these receptors: a woman in her sixties or seventies with non-small cell lung cancer. Both conserved end residues are part of each CDR3. The D gene is left open where the match is weak. Size is omitted from some rows. Given values are once, few, many or a class for expanded clones.

TRBV10-2,TRBJ2-3,TRBD2,many,CASVLASGRQGDTQYF,TGCGCCAGCGTTTTGGCTAGCGGGAGGCAGGGAGATACGCAGTATTTT
TRBV5-1,TRBJ1-1,TRBD1,NA,CASSVGTGDTETFF,TGCGCCAGCAGCGTCGGGACAGGAGACACTGAAACTTTCTTT
TRBV28,TRBJ2-3,TRBD2,once,CASSLLAGGGWGTDTQYF,TGTGCCAGCAGTCTACTAGCGGGAGGAGGGTGGGGCACAGATACGCAGTATTTT
TRBV24-1,TRBJ2-3,TRBD1,NA,CAISDHAGGRWTDTQYF,TGTGCCATCAGTGATCATGCAGGGGGCAGGTGGACAGATACGCAGTATTTT
TRBV10-3,TRBJ1-1,NA,few,CAITPRQPNTEAFF,TGTGCCATCACCCCCAGACAGCCGAACACCGAAGCTTTCTTT
TRBV5-6,TRBJ1-5,NA,many,CASSFGTGESNQPQHF,TGTGCCAGCAGCTTCGGGACGGGAGAAAGCAATCAGCCCCAGCATTTT
TRBV10-3,TRBJ1-5,TRBD1,many,CAISQGLGQGERQPQHF,TGTGCCATCTCCCAGGGGTTGGGACAGGGTGAACGCCAGCCCCAGCATTTT
TRBV29-1,TRBJ2-7,NA,once,CSDRANASYEQYF,TGCAGCGATAGGGCTAATGCCTCCTACGAGCAGTACTTC
TRBV4-2,TRBJ2-1,TRBD2,NA,CASSQDVLAVSPIF,TGTGCCAGCAGCCAAGATGTGCTAGCGGTATCCCCGATCTTC
TRBV4-1,TRBJ2-7,TRBD2,NA,CASSQETSGRAVVYERYF,TGCGCCAGCAGTCAAGAGACTAGCGGGAGGGCCGTCGTCTACGAGCGGTACTTC
TRBV13,TRBJ2-5,NA,NA,CVSSPRQARSGETQYF,TGTGTCAGCAGCCCGCGACAAGCGAGGTCGGGGGAGACCCAGTACTTC
TRBV7-3,TRBJ2-7,TRBD2,few,CASSDGLAGAYEQYF,TGTGCCAGCAGCGACGGACTAGCGGGGGCCTACGAGCAGTACTTC
TRBV6-2/TRBV6-3,TRBJ2-1,NA,once,CASSYRAGGLYNEQFF,TGTGCCAGCAGTTACAGAGCTGGAGGACTATACAATGAGCAGTTCTTC
TRBV6-1,TRBJ2-3,NA,many,CASSGGHQRPLDTQYF,TGTGCCAGCAGTGGGGGACACCAACGACCCCTCGATACGCAGTATTTT
TRBV5-1,TRBJ1-4,TRBD1,few,CATRSNRGDNEKLFF,TGCGCCACCAGATCAAACAGGGGGGACAATGAAAAACTGTTTTTT
TRBV6-5,TRBJ2-7,NA,NA,CASSYWGASGNERYF,TGTGCCAGTAGTTATTGGGGGGCCTCAGGCAACGAGCGGTACTTC
TRBV29-1,TRBJ2-3,NA,NA,CRVVVSRGADTPYF,TGCAGGGTTGTCGTGTCCAGGGGAGCAGATACGCCGTATTTT
TRBV6-5,TRBJ1-6,TRBD1,many,CASSYNTGQDSSYNSPLHF,TGTGCCAGCAGTTACAACACAGGACAGGACAGCTCCTATAATTCACCCCTCCACTTT
TRBV10-3,TRBJ1-6,TRBD1,NA,CATGQQGDNNSPLHF,TGTGCCACCGGACAACAGGGGGACAATAATTCTCCCCTCCACTTT
TRBV28,TRBJ1-2,NA,many,CASSSAGGPYGYTF,TGTGCCAGCAGTTCTGCCGGGGGCCCCTATGGCTACACCTTC
TRBV10-3,TRBJ2-7,TRBD2,NA,CVLAPGGSPYEQYF,TGTGTCTTAGCACCGGGCGGGAGCCCCTACGAGCAATACTTC
TRBV6-1,TRBJ2-7,NA,NA,CVSKKIADPSYKQYF,TGTGTCAGCAAAAAGATAGCGGACCCCTCCTACAAGCAGTACTTC
TRBV10-1,TRBJ2-2,TRBD2,once,CDSRVAGVAGELFF,TGCGACAGCCGCGTAGCGGGAGTCGCCGGGGAACTGTTTTTT
TRBV28,TRBJ1-2,NA,NA,CASSRQVGYTF,TGTGCCAGCAGTCGACAGGTCGGCTACACCTTC
TRBV28,TRBJ1-2,TRBD1,many,CASSLTMTGGHGYTF,TGTGCCAGCAGTTTAACTATGACAGGGGGCCATGGCTACACCTTC
TRBV6-1,TRBJ2-1,NA,NA,CASNAQGGLHDEQFF,TGTGCCAGCAACGCGCAGGGTGGGCTCCACGATGAGCAGTTCTTC
TRBV6-5,TRBJ1-1,NA,NA,CASSYSECEVFF,TGTGCCAGCAGTTACTCGGAGTGTGAAGTTTTCTTT
TRBV10-3,TRBJ2-3,NA,NA,CVISVEDTQYF,TGTGTCATCAGTGTAGAAGATACACAGTATTTT
TRBV28,TRBJ1-5,NA,medium-sized,CASKRSNQPQHF,TGTGCCAGCAAGCGTTCTAATCAGCCCCAGCATTTT
TRBV6-5,TRBJ2-7,NA,many,CASSYSSGSSYEQYF,TGTGCCAGCAGTTATTCTTCCGGGAGCTCCTACGAGCAGTACTTC
TRBV4-2,TRBJ1-1,NA,NA,CTSSQESTGGDTEAFF,TGTACCAGCAGCCAAGAGTCCACAGGAGGGGACACTGAAGCTTTCTTT
TRBV20-1,TRBJ2-1,TRBD2,few,CSAPTSGRTSPEQFF,TGCAGTGCTCCCACTAGCGGGAGGACCTCCCCTGAGCAGTTCTTC
TRBV28,TRBJ2-5,NA,many,CACVSELDQETQYF,TGTGCCTGCGTTAGTGAGCTAGACCAAGAGACCCAGTACTTC